Given below is one T cell receptor (beta chain) in context. The antigen remains undetermined. The assay was immunoSEQ multiplex PCR, and TCRdb's table has in-frame clones only and misses some. The top ten clones hold about 5% of a sample with approximately 150,000 clones, under 85% of them seen once. These data belong to a study of cytotoxic CD8 clonotypes in ibrutinib-treated CLL. Across the whole study: Approximately 25 partial and 2 complete responses; at median about 70 months, approximately 15 remitted, 12 progressed. Samples yielded averages of 200,000 to 300,000 productive templates and 75,000 to 95,000 productive rearrangements. Findings and limits, study-wide: Patients showed higher baseline clonality than age-matched healthy donors, and it tracked circulating CD8+ T-cell counts. Clonality grew at ibrutinib response; at progression, it decreased back toward baseline.

The CDR3 extends over 14 amino acids. CDR1 is GTSNPN, CDR2 SVGIG, per germline (reference sequence). V lost 1 base, J lost 8 bases, and 18 bases lay in between. This receptor was obtained from a human donor with chronic lymphocytic leukemia. Sequencing was performed on PBMCs, taken after 24 months of ibrutinib treatment. The chain combines TRBV30 with TRBJ2-7; TRBD1 is a possible D gene (5 bases). The CDR3 spells CAWSASGQGNKQYF. The CDR3 DNA sequence: TGTGCCTGGAGTGCCTCCGGGCAGGGAAATAAGCAGTACTTC.